Each of the 13 T cell receptor beta chains below was sequenced from the same sample in a study of control samples from healthy donors and cancer patients. Clones were sequenced by immunoSEQ multiplex PCR, and TCRdb holds only the in-frame ones, with some missing. This table has under 450,000 clones, about nine tenths appearing once. The sequenced material came from PBMCs. The origin of the receptors is a man aged 40-55 years with head and neck cancer.

The chain carries TRBV18 and TRBJ2-1, with 11 bases matching TRBD1. Germline CDR1 reads KGHSH; CDR2 reads LQKENI. CDR3 length: 15 residues. Trimming cost V 0 bases and J 5 bases; bases outside gene matches: 0. The CDR3 spells CASSPPDRGHNEQFF. The CDR3 DNA sequence: TGTGCCAGCTCACCACCGGACAGGGGGCACAATGAGCAGTTCTTC.

This clone was seen a few times. V is TRBV5-1 and J is TRBJ2-3, with 14 bases fitting TRBD2. Unmatched junction bases numbered 7, after V lost 4 bases and J lost 6 bases. The CDR3 extends over 16 amino acids. CDR1 is SGHRS, CDR2 YFSETQ, per germline. The CDR3, as DNA: TGCGCCAGCAGCATTGGGACTAGCGGGAGTAGGGATACGCAGTATTTT. It translates to CASSIGTSGSRDTQYF.

The chain has TRBV7-2 and TRBJ2-7; possibly TRBD1 or TRBD2 for D (5 bases each). The CDR3 covers 17 residues. The germline V gene has CDR1 SGHTA and CDR2 FQGNSA. The V end was cut by 4 bases, the J end by 6 bases, with 25 bases between. CDR3 residues: CASSCRSRGGVGCEQYF. For the CDR3, the DNA is TGTGCCAGCAGCTGTAGAAGCCGGGGCGGCGTAGGATGCGAGCAGTACTTC.

The V call is TRBV28, the J call TRBJ2-3; 9 bases align to TRBD1. J gave up 3 bases and V 6 bases, and 10 bases lay outside the gene matches. The CDR3 is 16 amino acids. Germline loops: CDR1 MDHEN, CDR2 SYDVKM. The CDR3 nucleotides read TGTGCCAGCAGCCCCACGCTGGGGACAGGGACAGATACGCAGTATTTT. Its protein is CASSPTLGTGTDTQYF.

The chain carries TRBV5-4 and TRBJ2-7; 7 nucleotides line up with TRBD1. This CDR3 region has 15 residues. Germline V gene data show CDR1 as SGHNT and CDR2 as YYREEE (reference sequence). Unmatched junction bases numbered 10, after V lost 5 bases and J lost 2 bases. The CDR3 loop reads CASSFGQVKAYEQYF. In DNA form, the CDR3 reads TGTGCCAGCAGTTTTGGACAGGTTAAGGCCTACGAGCAGTACTTC.

The sample holds a few counts of this clone. V is TRBV28 and J is TRBJ1-2, with a weak D call TRBD1 (5 bases). V shed 3 bases and J shed 4 bases, with 9 bases lying between them. CDR1 and CDR2 (germline): MDHEN, SYDVKM. The CDR3 sequence is 13 residues long. The CDR3 region has the DNA TGTGCCAGCAGTTTGAGGGACCTCTATGGCTACACCTTC. Encoded protein: CASSLRDLYGYTF.

V gene TRBV7-3 combines with J gene TRBJ1-1; tentatively, D is TRBD1 (5 bases). The CDR3 contains 13 residues. With 0 bases removed from V and 6 bases from J, the gap between germline ends came to 8 bases. The germline V gene has CDR1 SGHTA and CDR2 FQGTGA. The CDR3 sequence: CASSLTGTPEAFF. The CDR3 coding sequence is TGTGCCAGCAGCTTAACAGGGACCCCTGAAGCTTTCTTT.

This clone was detected a few times. This chain connects TRBV5-7 to TRBJ1-6, with a tentative D call TRBD1 (6 bases). TRBV5-7 is assigned to the ORF class and has an uncertain function. The V end lost 4 bases, the J end lost 3 bases, and 11 bases lay between the germline ends. This CDR3 has 15 amino acids. In DNA, the CDR3 is TGTGCCAGCAGCGCCCCAGGGGTCTATAATTCACCCCTCCACTTT. Its translation is CASSAPGVYNSPLHF.

The CDR3 region is CASSTRTSGRAFGGELFF. The CDR3 DNA sequence: TGTGCCAGCAGCACCCGGACTAGCGGGAGGGCCTTCGGCGGGGAGCTGTTTTTT. V gene TRBV7-9 combines with J gene TRBJ2-2; 15 bases map to TRBD2. The V and J ends lost 5 bases and 7 bases, in that order; junction bases with no gene match: 11. CDR3 length: 18 amino acids. Germline V gene data show CDR1 as SEHNR and CDR2 as FQNEAQ (reference sequence).

V usage is TRBV7-9 and J usage is TRBJ2-7; D gene ambiguous. Germline loops: CDR1 SEHNR, CDR2 FQNEAQ (reference sequence). V dropped 5 bases and J dropped 0 bases, with 11 bases sitting between them. The CDR3 totals 14 residues. Here the CDR3 DNA reads TGTGCCAGCAGCCCCGCTTGGAGCTCCTACGAGCAGTACTTC. Translated: CASSPAWSSYEQYF.

The chain has TRBV3-1 (or the pseudogene TRBV3-2) and TRBJ2-1; tentative D call: TRBD1 (6 bases). The V gene's germline CDR1 is LGHDT and CDR2 YNNKEL (reference sequence). The V end was cut by 3 bases, the J end by 7 bases, with 13 bases between. The CDR3 sequence is 14 residues long. The CDR3 bases are TGTGCCAGCAGCCAGAACCAGGGGTGGAATGAGCAGTTCTTC. It is translated as CASSQNQGWNEQFF.

This sequence joins TRBV19 and TRBJ2-3; D is undetermined. V gave up 2 bases and J gave up 0 bases, with 12 bases separating them. The germline V gene encodes CDR1 LNHDA and CDR2 SQIVND (reference sequence). There are 16 residues in the CDR3. CDR3 loop: CASSILDRPSTDTQYF. In DNA, the CDR3 is TGTGCCAGTAGTATATTAGACCGGCCTAGCACAGATACGCAGTATTTT.

The chain links TRBV28 to TRBJ1-6; a weak D match, TRBD1 (6 bases). V lost 6 bases, J lost 10 bases, and 16 bases lay in between. This CDR3 is built from 14 residues. Germline CDR1 is MDHEN and CDR2 is SYDVKM. The CDR3 DNA sequence: TGTGCCAGCAGAACCCCCCAGGGACACTCACCCCTCCACTTT. Translation gives CASRTPQGHSPLHF.